Here is one TCR beta chain with its context. Its antigen is still unknown. The PCR ran on 60 Vbeta and 13 Jbeta primers. Some clones are missing from TCRdb's copy, which holds only in-frame ones; the method was immunoSEQ multiplex PCR. The table lists fewer than 75,000 clones, approximately 80% of them singletons. The data are from a study of cytomegalovirus exposure and HLA in healthy donors. General study findings and limits: CMV serostatus was the sole immune exposure information available. A later analysis found TCR association rates differed by HLA locus, highest for DRB1 and lowest for HLA-C. TCR beta V- and J-gene trimming, according to a later analysis, was linked to a missense DCLRE1C variant. TCR sequences were mostly rare, though some public TCRs occurred in many donors.

The source material was PBMCs. The origin of this receptor is a woman in her 30s in good health and CMV-seronegative.

CDR3 sequence reads: CAWSNPGDYVAEQYF. CDR3 bases: TGTGCCTGGAGTAACCCAGGGGATTATGTGGCCGAGCAGTACTTC. The J gene is TRBJ2-7, the V gene TRBV30; D possibly corresponds to TRBD1 (6 bases). The CDR3 totals 15 residues. The V end was cut by 2 bases, the J end by 6 bases, with 20 bases between. The V gene's germline CDR1 is GTSNPN and CDR2 SVGIG (reference sequence).